Below, 5 T cell receptor beta chains from the same sample are listed, as sequenced in a study of T cell repertoires in cytomegalovirus infection. Their cognate antigens are unknown. One entry per CDR3 protein, called by TCRdb with MiXCR from the reads. This sample has about half a million distinct CDR3 sequences, with 30% to 40% found just once. Source: cultured PBMCs, taken from culture after CMV antigen stimulation. The origin of the receptors is a human donor in good health (CMV status not recorded). Some clones in this sample may be carry-over from other donors' samples.

This clonotype was seen many times. This sequence joins TRBV7-2 and TRBJ2-7; 7 positions agree with TRBD2. Germline assignment: CDR1 SGHTA and CDR2 FQGNSA. The CDR3 loop spans 18 amino acids. J lost 2 bases, V lost 4 bases, and 17 bases had no gene match. CDR3 sequence: CASSSGALRLGGPYEQYF. CDR3 coding DNA: TGTGCCAGCAGCTCCGGGGCACTAAGGTTGGGAGGGCCCTACGAGCAGTACTTC.

This clonotype was observed a few times. The CDR3 bases are TGCAGCGTTAGCGAATCGGGACAGGGAATTGGGACCCAGTACTTC. Residues: CSVSESGQGIGTQYF. V usage is TRBV29-1 and J usage is TRBJ2-5; TRBD1 matches 9 bases. Germline loops: CDR1 SQVTM, CDR2 ANQGSEA. The CDR3 length is 15 residues. V shed 5 bases, J shed 7 bases, and the junction held 14 bases outside the gene matches.

Notes on this clonotype: A much larger clone differs from this one at a single base, so this may be a read error. The chain combines TRBV2 with TRBJ2-5; no definite D call. Germline CDR1 and CDR2: SNHLY and FYNNEI. The CDR3 covers 13 residues. The germline V and J ends were trimmed by 7 bases and 7 bases, with 16 bases remaining between them. Written as DNA, the CDR3 is TGTGCCAGCAATGATCGATGGCCCGGGACCCAGTACTTC. It encodes CASNDRWPGTQYF.

This clonotype has a single count. The chain carries TRBV28 and TRBJ2-1; 14 nucleotides match TRBD2. The CDR3 is 17 amino acids. Germline V gene data show CDR1 as MDHEN and CDR2 as SYDVKM. V dropped 2 bases and J dropped 9; count of bases not matched to a gene: 9. The CDR3 protein is CASSLDRGTSGSGEQFF. For the CDR3, the DNA is TGTGCCAGCAGTTTAGACCGGGGGACTAGCGGGAGTGGTGAGCAGTTCTTC. Full variable domain (outside the CDR3, taken from reference TRBV28 and TRBJ2-1): DVKVTQSSRYLVKRTGEKVFLECVQDMDHENMFWYRQDPGLGLRLIYFSYDVKMKEKGDIPEGYSVSREKKERFSLILESASTNQTSMYLCASSLDRGTSGSGEQFFGPGTRLTVL.

In its sample, this clonotype was seen a few times. The V call is TRBV28, the J call TRBJ1-3; unclear D gene. Per germline, CDR1 MDHEN and CDR2 SYDVKM. Trimming shortened V by 6 bases and J by 0 bases, and 9 bases separated the two germline ends. The CDR3 covers 14 residues. Here the CDR3 DNA reads TGTGCCAGCAGCCGACACCGCTCTGGAAACACCATATATTTT. Amino acid sequence: CASSRHRSGNTIYF.